This paragraph reports one T cell receptor (beta chain). This CDR3 spans 17 amino acids. V lost 3 bases and J 1 base, leaving 18 bases between the germline ends. Per the germline V gene, CDR1 is KGHSH and CDR2 is LQKENI. The data were taken from a study of blood T cell repertoires in COVID-19. Background on the study: Specimens from acute and convalescent COVID-19 originated in the United States, Italy and Spain. T cells, B-cell-depleted T cells, or PBMCs supplied cDNA or gDNA.

Under the authors' procedure: By means of reference gene primer amplification, nucleated cell counts were estimated. The repertoire was sequenced with immunoSEQ multiplex PCR; TCRdb's copy has only in-frame clones and lacks some. That table supplies the V and J calls and clone size; D and trimming were determined from the DNA. The repertoire has about 52,000 clones, over 85% of them found once; the top ten carry approximately 8.1%. This TCR was sampled from a man at least 80 years old with active or convalescent COVID-19. The chain recombines TRBV18 with TRBJ1-1; D call uncertain. Sequencing was performed on peripheral blood. The DNA for the CDR3 is TGTGCCAGCTCACCGCTCCTCACGGCGCGGGGGAACACTGAAGCTTTCTTT. It is translated as CASSPLLTARGNTEAFF.